This T cell receptor beta chain was found in a study of T cell responses to AZD1222 COVID-19 vaccine (dated by TCRdb to about 2021). Describing the broader study: TCR sequencing covered approximately 230 trial participants: 200 to 210 given two doses of AZD1222 and around 26 given two doses of MenACWY control vaccine. Trial participants were enrolled by age into subgroups of 18-55, 56-69 and 70-plus years, and roughly 150, 30 and 60 TCR-sequenced participants, respectively, were included in these subgroups. The paper as a whole reports these results and caveats: Participants were mostly white British, with more females than males. The authors suggested clonal diversity may have been underestimated. The vaccine-associated CD4 TCRs covered the entire spike protein, and the dominant responses fell in regions 160-218 and 743-854. Because no day 14 peak-response samples were available, repertoires were characterized only after the peak T cell response. Reportedly, almost half of the unique spike-specific TCRs recognized epitopes lying outside the regions that are mutated in the B.1.351 and B.1.1.7 variants. Conclusions about previously exposed vaccinees are limited, since just a handful of AZD1222 recipients were seropositive for SARS-CoV-2 at baseline. After two AZD1222 doses, spike-specific TCR breadth and depth were significantly higher than at day 0 and than in MenACWY recipients. In the small 56-69-year group, the increase in depth fell short of significance, most likely because of low power.

Regarding this clone: Its binding antigen is unknown. No base quality values were provided; no much bigger clone lies one nucleotide off.

The CDR3 regions of human TCRbeta chains were analyzed by immunosequencing. On the authors' methods: TCRs in the repertoires were matched against a reference library of SARS-CoV-2-specific TCRs that had been generated with the MIRA antigen-specificity platform. Breadth meant the fraction of unique TCRs that were SARS-CoV-2-associated, whereas depth meant the fraction of total T cells that were SARS-CoV-2-associated. Each spike-specific TCR was assigned to its reactive spike region and to a CD4 or CD8 class using the MIRA data. Log10-transformed breadth and depth values were compared by one-way ANOVA with Sidak's multiple comparisons tests. As stored in TCRdb, this immuneACCESS dataset retains in-frame rearrangements with V and J assigned. A fraction of the clones does not appear; measured against another copy, unresolved V genes explain less than half of the discrepancy, and the remainder lacks a known reason. Clone size and V and J calls were adopted from that table, with D and trimming inferred from the DNA. In this sample the table shows around 120,000 clones, nearly 90% of which occur a single time. The ten largest clones capture about 2.5% of the sample.

What this sample's time point label stands for: about 28 days (+/-7) after the second vaccine dose. AZD1222 recipients whose second dose came at about 4 weeks and those whose second dose came at about 12 weeks were combined into one group, since spike-specific TCR depth and breadth did not differ between the two schedules. Vaccinee samples came from UK trials COV001 and COV002, including a single-blind randomized controlled phase 2/3 trial of AZD1222 (ChAdOx1 nCoV-19) in healthy adults. For TCRbeta chain sequencing, PBMC samples were collected from trial participants at day 0 and at day 28 after the second dose. From the cysteine through the phenylalanine, the CDR3 covers 16 amino acids. Only CDR3 DNA remains: 48 bases, in frame from the first base. As encoded in the germline V gene, CDR1 is MDHEN while CDR2 is SYDVKM. Deletion took 7 bases off V and 2 bases off J, with a span of 21 bases between the germline ends.

Sequencing used peripheral blood, obtained 28 days after the second AZD1222 dose. The source is an adult who received the AZD1222 COVID-19 vaccine. The V and J segments used are TRBV28 and TRBJ2-7, and the D gene may be TRBD1, 6 bases matching. The sequenced DNA is TGTGCCAGCACCACAGATAACAGGGTGACTACCTACGAGCAGTACTTC. This is translated as CASTTDNRVTTYEQYF. The entire variable domain, with the stretches around the CDR3 drawn from the reference TRBV28 and TRBJ2-7 proteins, is DVKVTQSSRYLVKRTGEKVFLECVQDMDHENMFWYRQDPGLGLRLIYFSYDVKMKEKGDIPEGYSVSREKKERFSLILESASTNQTSMYLCASTTDNRVTTYEQYFGPGTRLTVT.